The source of this T cell receptor (beta chain) is a study of early stage breast cancer tumors. At the level of the study: ER+/PR+/HER2- status applied to about 70% of the 16 invasive breast tumors.

This table comes from immunoSEQ multiplex PCR, and its TCRdb copy is limited to in-frame clones, with some not included. Of some 47,000 clones in the sample, roughly 80% are singletons; the top ten hold about 1.4%. Findings of the study overall: Most shared enriched TCRB sequences were commonly generated ones. Tumors had roughly 2.5-fold higher T cell density and higher clonality than adjacent normal breast tissue.

CDR3 length: 16 residues. This clone was counted a single time. The antigen remains undetermined. The clonotype originates from a person in their fifties or sixties with breast cancer. Input material: blood. The chain is built from TRBV21-1 and TRBJ2-4; TRBD2 is the table's D call, not checked against the DNA. TRBV21-1 represents a pseudogene. The CDR3 DNA is TGTGCCAGCAGCAAAGAGTGTCGGGGGTTGCGAAACATTCAGTACTTC. Residues: CASSKECRGLRNIQYF.